Below, one TCR beta chain is given with its context. No antigen is known for it. The sample comes from a study of radiotherapy plus CTLA-4 blockade in lung cancer. The overall study: Objective responses were seen in around 20% of patients, disease control in 31%. Findings and caveats of the study: How blood T cell clones changed early, along with interferon-beta, reportedly forecast response best. An expansion of tumor-derived TCR clones occurred in blood after radiotherapy plus ipilimumab.

The CDR3 extends over 16 amino acids. The trim removed 2 bases at V and 1 base at J, leaving 5 bases unmatched. The germline gives CDR1 MNHEY, CDR2 SVGAGI. Focal radiation plus CTLA-4 blockade with ipilimumab was given to patients with chemo-refractory metastatic non-small-cell lung cancer. Assay: immunoSEQ multiplex PCR; the TCRdb copy retains only in-frame clones and omits some. The sample consists of tens of thousands of clones, about 88% of them appearing once. The chain employs TRBV6-5 and TRBJ1-1; 9 nucleotides align to TRBD1. This clonotype was obtained from a human donor with non-small cell lung cancer whose response to radiotherapy plus ipilimumab could not be evaluated. Sequenced here: peripheral blood, sampled from a patient treated with radiotherapy plus ipilimumab. CDR3 sequence reads: CASSYEGTGPNTEAFF. The CDR3 DNA follows: TGTGCCAGCAGTTACGAGGGGACAGGGCCGAACACTGAAGCTTTCTTT.